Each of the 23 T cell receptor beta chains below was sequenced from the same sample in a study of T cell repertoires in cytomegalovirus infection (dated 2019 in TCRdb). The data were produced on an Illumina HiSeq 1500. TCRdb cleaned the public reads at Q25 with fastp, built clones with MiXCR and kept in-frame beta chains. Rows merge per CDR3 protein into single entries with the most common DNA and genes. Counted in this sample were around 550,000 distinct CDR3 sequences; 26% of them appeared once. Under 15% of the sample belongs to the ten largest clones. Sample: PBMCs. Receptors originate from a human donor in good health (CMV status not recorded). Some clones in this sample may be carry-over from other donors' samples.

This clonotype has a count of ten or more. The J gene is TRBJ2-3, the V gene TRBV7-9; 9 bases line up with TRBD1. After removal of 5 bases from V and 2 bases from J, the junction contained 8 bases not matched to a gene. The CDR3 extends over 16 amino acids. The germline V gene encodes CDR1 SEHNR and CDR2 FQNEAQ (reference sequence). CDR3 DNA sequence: TGTGCCAGCAGCGTGTACAGGGGGCAATTCACAGATACGCAGTATTTT. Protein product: CASSVYRGQFTDTQYF.

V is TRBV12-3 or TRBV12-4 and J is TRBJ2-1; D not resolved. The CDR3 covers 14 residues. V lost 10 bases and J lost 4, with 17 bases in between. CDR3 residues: CATASRTGYNEQFF. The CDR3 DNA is TGTGCCACCGCATCTAGGACGGGTTACAATGAGCAGTTCTTC.

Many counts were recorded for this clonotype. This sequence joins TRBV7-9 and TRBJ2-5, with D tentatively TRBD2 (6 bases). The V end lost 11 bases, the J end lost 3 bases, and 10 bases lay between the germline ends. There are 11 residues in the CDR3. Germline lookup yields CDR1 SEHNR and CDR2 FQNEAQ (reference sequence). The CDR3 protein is CAAGREETQYF. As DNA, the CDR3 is TGTGCCGCGGGGCGGGAAGAGACCCAGTACTTC.

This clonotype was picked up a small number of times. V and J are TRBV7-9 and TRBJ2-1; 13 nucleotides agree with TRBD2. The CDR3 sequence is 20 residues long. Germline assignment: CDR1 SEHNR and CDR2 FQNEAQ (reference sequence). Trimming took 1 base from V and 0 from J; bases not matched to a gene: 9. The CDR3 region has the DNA TGTGCCAGCAGCTTAGAGGGACTAGCGGGGCCGCTGAGCTCCTACAATGAGCAGTTCTTC. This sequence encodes CASSLEGLAGPLSSYNEQFF.

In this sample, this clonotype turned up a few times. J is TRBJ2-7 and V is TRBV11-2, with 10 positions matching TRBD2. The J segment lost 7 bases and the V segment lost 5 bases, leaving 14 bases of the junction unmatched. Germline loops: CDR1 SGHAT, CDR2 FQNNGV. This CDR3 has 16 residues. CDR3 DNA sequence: TGTGCCAGCAGCCACAGTTGGGGGACTAGCGCCTCGGAGCAGTACGTC. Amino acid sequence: CASSHSWGTSASEQYV.

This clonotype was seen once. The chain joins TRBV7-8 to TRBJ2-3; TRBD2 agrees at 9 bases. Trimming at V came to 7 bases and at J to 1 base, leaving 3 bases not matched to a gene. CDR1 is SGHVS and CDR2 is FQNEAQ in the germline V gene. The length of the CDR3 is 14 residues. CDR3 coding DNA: TGTGCCAGCAATCTAGCGGGACGCACAGATACGCAGTATTTT. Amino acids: CASNLAGRTDTQYF.

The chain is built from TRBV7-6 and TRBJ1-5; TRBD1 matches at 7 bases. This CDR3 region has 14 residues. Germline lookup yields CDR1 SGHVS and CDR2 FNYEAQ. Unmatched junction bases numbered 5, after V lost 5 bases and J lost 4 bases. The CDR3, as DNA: TGTGCCAGCAGCCCACAGGGGATTAATCAGCCCCAGCATTTT. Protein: CASSPQGINQPQHF.

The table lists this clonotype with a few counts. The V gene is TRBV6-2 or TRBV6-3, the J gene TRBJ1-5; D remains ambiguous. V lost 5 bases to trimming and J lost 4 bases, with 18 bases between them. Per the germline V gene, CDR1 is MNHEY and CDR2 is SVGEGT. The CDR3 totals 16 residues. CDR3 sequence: CASSPGPLGRNQPQHF. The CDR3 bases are TGTGCCAGCAGTCCCGGGCCCTTGGGAAGGAATCAGCCCCAGCATTTT.

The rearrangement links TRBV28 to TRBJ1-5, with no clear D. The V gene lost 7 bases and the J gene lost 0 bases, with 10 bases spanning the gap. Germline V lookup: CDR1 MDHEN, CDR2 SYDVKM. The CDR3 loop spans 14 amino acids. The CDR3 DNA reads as TGTGCCAGCATCGGACTGATTAGCAATCAGCCCCAGCATTTT. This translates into CASIGLISNQPQHF.

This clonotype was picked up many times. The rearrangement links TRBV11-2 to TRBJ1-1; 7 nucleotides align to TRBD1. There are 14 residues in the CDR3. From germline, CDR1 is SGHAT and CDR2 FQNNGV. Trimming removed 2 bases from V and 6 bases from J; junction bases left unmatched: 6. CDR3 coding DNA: TGTGCCAGCAGCTTAACAGGGGCGAGGGCTGAAGCTTTCTTT. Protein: CASSLTGARAEAFF.

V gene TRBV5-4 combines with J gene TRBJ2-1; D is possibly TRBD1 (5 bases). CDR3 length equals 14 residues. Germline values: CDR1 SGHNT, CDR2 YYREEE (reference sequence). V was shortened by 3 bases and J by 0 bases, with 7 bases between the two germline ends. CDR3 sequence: CASSWGDSYNEQFF. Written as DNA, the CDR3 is TGTGCCAGCAGCTGGGGCGACTCCTACAATGAGCAGTTCTTC.

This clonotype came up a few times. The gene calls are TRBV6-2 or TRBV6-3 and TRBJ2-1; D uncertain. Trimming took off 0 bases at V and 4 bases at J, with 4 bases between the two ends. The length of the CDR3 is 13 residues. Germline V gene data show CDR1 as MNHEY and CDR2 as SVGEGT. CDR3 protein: CASSYSIYNEQFF. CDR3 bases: TGTGCCAGCAGTTACTCGATTTACAATGAGCAGTTCTTC.

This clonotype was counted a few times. CDR3 protein: CASSIGGRGEQFF. The CDR3 DNA follows: TGTGCCAGTAGTATTGGGGGTAGGGGTGAGCAGTTCTTC. This chain joins TRBV19 and TRBJ2-1; TRBD1 or TRBD2 may be the D gene (5 bases each). CDR1 and CDR2 (germline): LNHDA, SQIVND (reference sequence). The CDR3 has 13 residues. Trimming left V 3 bases short and J 9 bases short, with 12 bases between.

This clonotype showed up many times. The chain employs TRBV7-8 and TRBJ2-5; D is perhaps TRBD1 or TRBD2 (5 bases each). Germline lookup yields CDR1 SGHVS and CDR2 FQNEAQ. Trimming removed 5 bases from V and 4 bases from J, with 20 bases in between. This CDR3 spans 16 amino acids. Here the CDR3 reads CASSVRRAGGLETQYF. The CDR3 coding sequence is TGTGCCAGCAGCGTTAGGCGGGCTGGGGGTTTAGAGACCCAGTACTTC.

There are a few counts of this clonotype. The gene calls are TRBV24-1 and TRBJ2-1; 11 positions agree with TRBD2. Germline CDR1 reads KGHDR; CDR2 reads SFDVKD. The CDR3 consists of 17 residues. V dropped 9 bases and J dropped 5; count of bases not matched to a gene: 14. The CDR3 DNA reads TGTGCCACCTCTAGTCAACAACTAGCGGGAGAGCACAATGAGCAGTTCTTC. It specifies CATSSQQLAGEHNEQFF.

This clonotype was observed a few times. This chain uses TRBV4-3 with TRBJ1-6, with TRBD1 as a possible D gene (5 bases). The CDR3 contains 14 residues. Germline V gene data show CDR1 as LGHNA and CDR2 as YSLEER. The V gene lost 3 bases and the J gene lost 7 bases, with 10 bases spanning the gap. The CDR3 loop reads CASSQGRINSPLHF. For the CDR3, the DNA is TGCGCCAGCAGCCAGGGACGGATCAATTCACCCCTCCACTTT.

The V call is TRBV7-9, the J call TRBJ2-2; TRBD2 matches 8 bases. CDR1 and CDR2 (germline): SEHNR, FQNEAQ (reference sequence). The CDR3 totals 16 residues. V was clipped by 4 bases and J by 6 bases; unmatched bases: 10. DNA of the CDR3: TGTGCCAGCAGCTCCCTACTAGCGGAGGGCCCCGGGGAGCTGTTTTTT. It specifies CASSSLLAEGPGELFF.

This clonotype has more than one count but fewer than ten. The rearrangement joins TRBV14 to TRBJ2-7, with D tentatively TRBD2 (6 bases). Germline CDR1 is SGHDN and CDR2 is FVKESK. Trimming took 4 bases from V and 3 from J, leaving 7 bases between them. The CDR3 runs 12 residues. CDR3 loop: CASSPTSYEQYF. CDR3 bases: TGTGCCAGCAGCCCGACTAGCTACGAGCAGTACTTC.

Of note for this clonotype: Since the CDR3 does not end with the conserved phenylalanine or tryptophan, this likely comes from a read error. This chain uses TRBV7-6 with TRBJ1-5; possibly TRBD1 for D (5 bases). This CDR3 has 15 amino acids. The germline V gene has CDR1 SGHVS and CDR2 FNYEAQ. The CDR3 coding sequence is TGTGCCCGCAGCCAAGACAGTTATAGCAATCAGCCCCAGCATCTT. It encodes CARSQDSYSNQPQHL.

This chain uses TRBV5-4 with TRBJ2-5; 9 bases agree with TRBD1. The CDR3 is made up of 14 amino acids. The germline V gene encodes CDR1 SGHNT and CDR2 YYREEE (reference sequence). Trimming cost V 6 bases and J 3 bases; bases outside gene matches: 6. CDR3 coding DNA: TGTGCCAGCAAGATAACAGGGGGCGAAGAGACCCAGTACTTC. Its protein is CASKITGGEETQYF.

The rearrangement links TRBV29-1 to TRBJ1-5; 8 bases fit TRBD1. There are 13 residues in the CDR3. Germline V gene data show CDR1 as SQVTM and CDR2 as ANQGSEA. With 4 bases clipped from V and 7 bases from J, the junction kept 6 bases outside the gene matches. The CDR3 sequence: CSVAQGVGQPQHF. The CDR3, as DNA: TGCAGCGTTGCACAGGGGGTAGGGCAGCCCCAGCATTTT.

The DNA for the CDR3 is TGTGCCAGCAGCTCCAAACTGGGCCAACAATACAATGAGCAGTTCTTC. This sequence encodes CASSSKLGQQYNEQFF. The rearrangement joins TRBV14 to TRBJ2-1; D is ambiguous. The germline V and J ends were trimmed by 5 bases and 4 bases, with 18 bases remaining between them. CDR1 SGHDN and CDR2 FVKESK come from the germline V gene. The CDR3 sequence is 16 residues long.

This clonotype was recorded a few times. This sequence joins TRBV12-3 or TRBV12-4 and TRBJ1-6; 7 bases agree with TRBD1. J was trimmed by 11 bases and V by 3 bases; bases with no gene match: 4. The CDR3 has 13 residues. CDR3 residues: CASSFDRVAPLHF. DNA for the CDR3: TGTGCCAGCAGTTTCGACAGGGTGGCACCCCTCCACTTT.